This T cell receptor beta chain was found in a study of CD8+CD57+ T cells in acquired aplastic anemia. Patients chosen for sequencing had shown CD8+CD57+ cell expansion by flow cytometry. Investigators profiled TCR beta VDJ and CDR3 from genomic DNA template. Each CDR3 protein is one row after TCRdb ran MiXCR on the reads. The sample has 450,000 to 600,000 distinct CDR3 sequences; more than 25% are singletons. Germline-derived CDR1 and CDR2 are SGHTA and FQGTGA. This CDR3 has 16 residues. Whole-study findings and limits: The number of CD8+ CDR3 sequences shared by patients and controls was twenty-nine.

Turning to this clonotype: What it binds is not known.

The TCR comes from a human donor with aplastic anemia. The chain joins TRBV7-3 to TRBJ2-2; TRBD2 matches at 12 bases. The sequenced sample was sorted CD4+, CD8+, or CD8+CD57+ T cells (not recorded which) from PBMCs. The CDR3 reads CPTGPSGGVNTGELFF. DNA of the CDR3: TGTCCCACCGGGCCTAGCGGGGGGGTGAACACCGGGGAGCTGTTTTTT.